What follows are 14 T cell receptor beta chains derived from one specimen sequenced in a study of patients and donors after allogeneic stem cell transplantation. TCRdb itself ran the RT-PCR reads through MiXCR, one entry per CDR3 protein. Of 150,000 to 250,000 distinct CDR3 sequences in the sample, less than 45% were seen once. Sequencing input: blood, either unsorted or a sorted T cell fraction (not recorded which). Source of these receptors: a human donor who was either an allogeneic HSCT recipient or a stem cell or donor lymphocyte infusion donor (not recorded which). It is not recorded whose cells these are; they may come from a transplant donor.

V is TRBV4-2 and J is TRBJ2-2; 7 bases agree with TRBD1. CDR3 length: 14 amino acids. Germline V gives CDR1 LGHNA, CDR2 YNFKEQ. After removal of 7 bases from V and 6 bases from J, the junction contained 8 bases not matched to a gene. CDR3 amino acids: CASIPGQSSGELFF. CDR3 in DNA: TGTGCCAGCATACCGGGACAGTCCTCCGGGGAGCTGTTTTTT.

The gene calls are TRBV20-1 and TRBJ2-1; 12 bases match TRBD2. Germline trimming cut 3 bases from V and 8 bases from J; bases unmatched to any gene: 5. The CDR3 loop spans 14 amino acids. Germline assignment: CDR1 DFQATT and CDR2 SNEGSKA (reference sequence). The CDR3 region is CSARTGLAGHEQFF. The CDR3 region has the DNA TGCAGTGCTAGGACGGGACTAGCGGGTCATGAGCAGTTCTTC.

This rearrangement joins TRBV27 to TRBJ2-5; D perhaps matches TRBD2 (5 bases). Deletions cut 0 bases from V and 4 bases from J, with 15 bases between. The CDR3 contains 16 residues. Germline CDR1 is MNHEY and CDR2 is SMNVEV (reference sequence). CDR3 loop: CASSLSSRLRAETQYF. The CDR3 DNA reads as TGTGCCAGCAGTTTATCTTCCAGGTTGAGGGCAGAGACCCAGTACTTC.

This rearrangement joins TRBV4-1 to TRBJ1-4; D uncertain. The V end was cut by 0 bases, the J end by 14 bases, with 10 bases between. CDR1 and CDR2 (germline): MGHRA, YSYEKL. The CDR3 has 12 amino acids. CDR3 in amino acids: CASSQDTVNLFF. The CDR3 DNA reads as TGCGCCAGCAGCCAAGATACGGTTAATCTGTTTTTT.

The V call is TRBV12-3 or TRBV12-4, the J call TRBJ2-3; perhaps TRBD1 as D (6 bases). The CDR3 is made up of 13 amino acids. The V end lost 7 bases, the J end lost 1 base, and 9 bases lay between the germline ends. The CDR3 nucleotides read TGTGCCAGCACAGGGGCGGGCACAGATACGCAGTATTTT. Its protein is CASTGAGTDTQYF.

This clonotype has more than one count but fewer than ten. In DNA, the CDR3 is TGTGCCAGCAGCGAGGGACACTCAACCCCTGGAAACACCATATATTTT. Its translation: CASSEGHSTPGNTIYF. The V and J genes are TRBV9 and TRBJ1-3; D might be TRBD1 (6 bases). Per germline, CDR1 SGDLS and CDR2 YYNGEE. The V gene lost 3 bases and the J gene lost 2 bases, with 15 bases spanning the gap. The CDR3 loop spans 16 amino acids.

The genes are TRBV20-1 and TRBJ1-1; no definite D call. CDR1 and CDR2 from the germline V gene are DFQATT and SNEGSKA (reference sequence). The CDR3 spans 14 residues. V was shortened by 0 bases and J by 3 bases, with 11 bases between the two germline ends. CDR3 DNA: TGCAGTGCTAGAGAAACACGGAGTCACACTGAAGCTTTCTTT. It codes for CSARETRSHTEAFF.

The genes are TRBV9 and TRBJ2-1; 10 bases line up with TRBD1. Germline CDR1 reads SGDLS; CDR2 reads YYNGEE. Trimming cost V 4 bases and J 4 bases; bases outside gene matches: 5. The CDR3 is made up of 15 amino acids. The DNA of the CDR3 is TGTGCCAGCAGCTCAGAGGACAGGGGGTACAATGAGCAGTTCTTC. It specifies CASSSEDRGYNEQFF.

The chain combines TRBV12-3 or TRBV12-4 with TRBJ1-1; the D is unclear. Trimming removed 5 bases at V and 4 bases at J, with 20 bases between. This CDR3 region has 16 residues. CDR3 in amino acids: CASSPYISAVSTEAFF. The CDR3 DNA is TGTGCCAGCAGTCCCTATATATCCGCCGTGAGCACTGAAGCTTTCTTT.

The CDR3 reads CASSVGGLPYGYTF. In DNA form, the CDR3 reads TGTGCCAGCAGCGTAGGGGGACTTCCCTATGGCTACACCTTC. V usage is TRBV9 and J usage is TRBJ1-2, with a weak D call TRBD1 (5 bases). Germline assignment: CDR1 SGDLS and CDR2 YYNGEE. This CDR3 contains 14 residues. Trimming cost V 0 bases and J 4 bases, with 10 bases left between them.

The chain couples TRBV29-1 to TRBJ1-2, with 9 nucleotides matching TRBD1. The J segment lost 3 bases and the V segment lost 4 bases, leaving 6 bases of the junction unmatched. The CDR3 has 14 residues. Per the germline V gene, CDR1 is SQVTM and CDR2 is ANQGSEA. The CDR3 DNA is TGCAGCGTTGGGAGACAGGGGGAATACTATGGCTACACCTTC. This encodes CSVGRQGEYYGYTF. The whole variable domain, remainder taken from reference TRBV29-1 and TRBJ1-2, is SAVISQKPSRDICQRGTSLTIQCQVDSQVTMMFWYRQQPGQSLTLIATANQGSEATYESGFVIDKFPISRPNLTFSTLTVSNMSPEDSSIYLCSVGRQGEYYGYTFGSGTRLTVV.

This clonotype was observed a handful of times. The gene calls are TRBV5-1 and TRBJ2-7; D not certain. The CDR3 runs 13 residues. The V and J ends lost 0 bases and 3 bases respectively, with 7 bases between them. The germline V gene has CDR1 SGHRS and CDR2 YFSETQ. CDR3 protein: CASSLEDHYEQYF. The CDR3 nucleotides read TGCGCCAGCAGCTTGGAGGATCACTACGAGCAGTACTTC.

This chain uses TRBV29-1 with TRBJ2-7; 7 bases are shared with TRBD1. Germline lookup yields CDR1 SQVTM and CDR2 ANQGSEA. The CDR3 extends over 13 amino acids. The junction had 7 bases not matched to a gene; V was cut back by 6 bases and J by 2 bases. CDR3 sequence (DNA): TGCAGCGTCACTGACAGGGAGCCCTACGAGCAGTACTTC. Translated, it gives CSVTDREPYEQYF.

In its sample, this clonotype was seen a few times. The chain uses TRBV6-5 and TRBJ1-1, with TRBD1 matching 10 bases. Trimming took 7 bases from V and 3 from J; bases not matched to a gene: 5. The CDR3 sequence is 14 residues long. The V gene's germline CDR1 is MNHEY and CDR2 SVGAGI. For the CDR3, the DNA is TGTGCCAGCATTAAGGGGACAGGGGACACTGAAGCTTTCTTT. Its translation: CASIKGTGDTEAFF.